This passage covers 24 T cell receptor beta chains from one sample sequenced in a study of blood T cell repertoires in COVID-19. The repertoire was sequenced with immunoSEQ multiplex PCR; TCRdb's copy has only in-frame clones and lacks some. This sample has around 260,000 clones, with more than 75% found just once. The sequenced material came from peripheral blood. These receptors originate from a man aged 35-49 years who had recovered from COVID-19.

The V call is TRBV5-4, the J call TRBJ2-5; TRBD2 agrees at 11 bases. Germline loops: CDR1 SGHNT, CDR2 YYREEE (reference sequence). This CDR3 is 16 amino acids long. The V and J ends lost 4 bases and 3 bases, in that order; junction bases with no gene match: 8. The CDR3 protein is CASSPLRLAGKETQYF. DNA for the CDR3: TGTGCCAGCAGCCCACTCCGACTAGCGGGGAAAGAGACCCAGTACTTC. Based on the CDR3 plus reference TRBV5-4 and TRBJ2-5, the full variable domain is ETGVTQSPTHLIKTRGQQVTLRCSSQSGHNTVSWYQQALGQGPQFIFQYYREEENGRGNFPPRFSGLQFPNYSSELNVNALELDDSALYLCASSPLRLAGKETQYFGPGTRLLVL.

This chain connects TRBV25-1 to TRBJ2-3, with 12 bases identical to TRBD1. The V and J ends lost 2 bases and 6 bases, in that order; junction bases with no gene match: 9. Germline V gene lookup returns CDR1 MGHDK and CDR2 SYGVNS. CDR3 length equals 17 residues. The CDR3 DNA follows: TGTGCCAGCAGTGAAGGTCCGGGACAGGGGGCATTGGATACGCAGTATTTT. Protein sequence: CASSEGPGQGALDTQYF.

The chain links TRBV3-1 (or the pseudogene TRBV3-2) to TRBJ2-3; a possible D gene is TRBD1 (5 bases). Trimming took off 2 bases at V and 0 bases at J, with 6 bases between the two ends. Germline V lookup: CDR1 LGHDT, CDR2 YNNKEL (reference sequence). The CDR3 covers 14 residues. CDR3 bases: TGTGCCAGCAGCCAAAGGGGTAGCACAGATACGCAGTATTTT. Amino acids: CASSQRGSTDTQYF.

This clone was seen just once. The chain carries TRBV7-9 and TRBJ2-2, with TRBD2 identical over 10 bases. CDR3 size: 14 residues. The V and J ends lost 11 bases and 0 bases, in that order; junction bases with no gene match: 3. Germline loops: CDR1 SEHNR, CDR2 FQNEAQ (reference sequence). CDR3 DNA: TGTGCCTGTACTAGCGGGACGAACACCGGGGAGCTGTTTTTT. Its translation is CACTSGTNTGELFF. Full variable domain (missing parts from reference TRBV7-9 and TRBJ2-2): DTGVSQNPRHKITKRGQNVTFRCDPISEHNRLYWYRQTLGQGPEFLTYFQNEAQLEKSRLLSDRFSAERPKGSFSTLEIQRTEQGDSAMYLCACTSGTNTGELFFGEGSRLTVL.

This clone appeared a single time. This chain connects TRBV3-1 (or the pseudogene TRBV3-2) to TRBJ2-7; D ambiguous. Deletions cut 0 bases from V and 4 bases from J, with 7 bases between. The CDR3 has 13 residues. Germline loops: CDR1 LGHDT, CDR2 YNNKEL (reference sequence). The CDR3 DNA reads TGTGCCAGCAGCCAAGAAATCCGTTACGAGCAGTACTTC. It codes for CASSQEIRYEQYF.

The rearrangement uses TRBV19 and TRBJ2-1, with 11 bases fitting TRBD2. Germline V gene lookup returns CDR1 LNHDA and CDR2 SQIVND (reference sequence). This CDR3 has 17 residues. Trimming cost V 8 bases and J 7 bases; bases outside gene matches: 16. The CDR3 protein is CASAFTTSGTKNNEQFF. The CDR3 DNA is TGTGCCAGTGCCTTTACGACTAGCGGGACTAAGAATAATGAGCAGTTCTTC.

The chain combines TRBV6-1 with TRBJ2-1; 9 bases fit TRBD2. Looked up from germline, CDR1 is MNHNS and CDR2 is SASEGT. The length of the CDR3 is 14 residues. V dropped 1 base and J dropped 6; count of bases not matched to a gene: 1. This CDR3 is CASSEGGRANEQFF. The CDR3, as DNA: TGTGCCAGCAGTGAAGGCGGGAGGGCCAATGAGCAGTTCTTC.

The chain couples TRBV29-1 to TRBJ1-4; TRBD1 agrees at 9 bases. Per the germline V gene, CDR1 is SQVTM and CDR2 is ANQGSEA. With 7 bases clipped from V and 7 bases from J, the junction kept 7 bases outside the gene matches. The CDR3 is 13 amino acids. CDR3 nucleotides: TGCAGCGCCCGACAGGGGGGGGGTGAAAAACTGTTTTTT. Its protein product is CSARQGGGEKLFF.

This chain joins TRBV7-9 and TRBJ2-1; D unresolved. Per the germline V gene, CDR1 is SEHNR and CDR2 is FQNEAQ (reference sequence). Trimming took 1 base from V and 5 from J, leaving 9 bases between them. This CDR3 spans 14 amino acids. The CDR3 coding sequence is TGTGCCAGCAGCTTAGACAGAAAAAACAATGAGCAGTTCTTC. It specifies CASSLDRKNNEQFF.

This chain joins TRBV7-2 and TRBJ2-1; tentatively, D is TRBD1 (6 bases). Trimming pared 1 base from V and 4 bases from J, leaving 14 bases between. This CDR3 has 16 amino acids. Germline CDR1 reads SGHTA; CDR2 reads FQGNSA. DNA for the CDR3: TGTGCCAGCAGCTTAGGGGGGCGGGTAGTATACAATGAGCAGTTCTTC. Protein product: CASSLGGRVVYNEQFF.

This clone is a singleton in its sample. The chain combines TRBV5-6 with TRBJ2-7; 8 bases are a match to TRBD2. Germline-derived CDR1 and CDR2 are SGHDT and YYEEEE. The CDR3 is 14 residues long. After removal of 0 bases from V and 7 bases from J, the junction contained 6 bases not matched to a gene. The CDR3 region has the DNA TGTGCCAGCAGCTTGGCTGAGCGGGGGAGAGAGCAGTACTTC. This sequence encodes CASSLAERGREQYF.

The chain has TRBV12-3 or TRBV12-4 and TRBJ2-3, with D unclear. With 6 bases removed from V and 3 bases from J, the gap between germline ends came to 4 bases. The CDR3 runs 11 residues. CDR3 sequence reads: CASSPTDTQYF. The CDR3 bases are TGTGCCAGCAGCCCGACAGATACGCAGTATTTT.

This sequence joins TRBV19 and TRBJ1-1; D gene unclear. This CDR3 has 13 amino acids. Germline-derived CDR1 and CDR2 are LNHDA and SQIVND (reference sequence). The ends were cut back, 3 bases at V and 4 bases at J, with 9 bases in the middle. CDR3 nucleotides: TGTGCCAGTAGTATCCGCGGTGGCACTGAAGCTTTCTTT. Protein sequence: CASSIRGGTEAFF.

The V call is TRBV7-2, the J call TRBJ1-1, with D perhaps TRBD1 (5 bases). Germline assignment: CDR1 SGHTA and CDR2 FQGNSA. Trimming took off 8 bases at V and 1 base at J, with 11 bases between the two ends. The CDR3 is 13 residues long. As DNA, the CDR3 is TGTGCCAGCCGTTACAGGAAGAACACTGAAGCTTTCTTT. Amino acids: CASRYRKNTEAFF.

The genes are TRBV4-3 and TRBJ2-1; no firm D call. This CDR3 is built from 13 residues. Looked up from germline, CDR1 is LGHNA and CDR2 is YSLEER. Trimming removed 2 bases at V and 9 bases at J, with 11 bases between. CDR3 protein: CASSQIRGGEQFF. Here the CDR3 DNA reads TGCGCCAGCAGCCAAATTAGAGGCGGTGAGCAGTTCTTC.

This clone was observed once. This rearrangement joins TRBV19 to TRBJ2-1; the match to TRBD2 covers 9 bases. The CDR3 has 17 residues. CDR1 and CDR2 from the germline V gene are LNHDA and SQIVND (reference sequence). The trim removed 2 bases at V and 1 base at J, leaving 6 bases unmatched. The CDR3, as DNA: TGTGCCAGTAGTATATCCAGGGCGGGAGGGTCCTACAATGAGCAGTTCTTC. Its translation is CASSISRAGGSYNEQFF. Using reference TRBV19 and TRBJ2-1 for the parts outside the CDR3, the full variable domain is DGGITQSPKYLFRKEGQNVTLSCEQNLNHDAMYWYRQDPGQGLRLIYYSQIVNDFQKGDIAEGYSVSREKKESFPLTVTSAQKNPTAFYLCASSISRAGGSYNEQFFGPGTRLTVL.

The V call is TRBV30, the J call TRBJ2-3, with 8 bases aligning to TRBD1. This CDR3 is 15 amino acids long. The germline CDR1 and CDR2 sequences are GTSNPN and SVGIG (reference sequence). J lost 0 bases, V lost 3 bases, and 5 bases had no gene match. The CDR3 DNA is TGTGCCTGGAGAGACAGGGGTAGGAGCACAGATACGCAGTATTTT. Protein product: CAWRDRGRSTDTQYF.

This chain joins TRBV10-3 and TRBJ2-1; 7 nucleotides align to TRBD2. The V gene's germline CDR1 is ENHRY and CDR2 SYGVKD. The CDR3 totals 14 residues. The V segment lost 3 bases and the J segment 6 bases; nucleotides outside the gene matches: 5. The CDR3 coding sequence is TGTGCCATCAGTGAAGGGCTAGCGGCCAATGAGCAGTTCTTC. Its translation is CAISEGLAANEQFF.

This clone was recorded once. The chain links TRBV12-3 or TRBV12-4 to TRBJ2-5; 9 bases agree with TRBD2. Trimming at V came to 10 bases and at J to 5 bases, leaving 5 bases not matched to a gene. The CDR3 is 12 residues long. The chain's CDR3 is CATSTSGETQYF. CDR3 DNA sequence: TGTGCCACCTCGACTAGCGGCGAGACCCAGTACTTC.

The chain joins TRBV7-9 to TRBJ1-5, with a tentative D call TRBD1 (6 bases). Germline CDR1 reads SEHNR; CDR2 reads FQNEAQ (reference sequence). This CDR3 is built from 17 residues. The V end lost 0 bases, the J end lost 1 base, and 13 bases lay between the germline ends. This chain's CDR3 is CASSLARAGESNQPQHF. The DNA for the CDR3 is TGTGCCAGCAGCTTAGCGAGGGCAGGGGAGAGCAATCAGCCCCAGCATTTT.

The rearrangement links TRBV4-1 to TRBJ2-3, with 8 positions matching TRBD2. The length of the CDR3 is 17 residues. The germline CDR1 and CDR2 sequences are MGHRA and YSYEKL. V gave up 5 bases and J gave up 2 bases; unmatched junction bases: 12. As DNA, the CDR3 is TGCGCCAGCAGCGCAAAAAATAGCGGGGCATCCACAGATACGCAGTATTTT. This encodes CASSAKNSGASTDTQYF.

This chain joins TRBV7-9 and TRBJ1-4, with unresolved D. The CDR3 has 16 amino acids. Germline values: CDR1 SEHNR, CDR2 FQNEAQ (reference sequence). Trimming pared 1 base from V and 8 bases from J, leaving 17 bases between. The CDR3 reads CASSLGERVVGEKLFF. The CDR3 bases are TGTGCCAGCAGCTTAGGAGAACGGGTTGTAGGAGAAAAACTGTTTTTT.

The V and J genes are TRBV2 and TRBJ2-7; the match to TRBD1 covers 7 bases. Germline loops: CDR1 SNHLY, CDR2 FYNNEI. V trimming: 5 bases; J trimming: 3 bases; junction bases outside the gene matches: 4. The CDR3 covers 13 residues. CDR3 protein: CASSRTGYYEQYF. The CDR3 DNA sequence: TGTGCCAGCAGTAGGACAGGATACTACGAGCAGTACTTC.

The chain uses TRBV10-3 and TRBJ1-1; D unresolved. The CDR3 is made up of 12 amino acids. Trimming took off 2 bases at V and 7 bases at J, with 8 bases between the two ends. Germline V gene sequence: CDR1 ENHRY, CDR2 SYGVKD. The CDR3 reads CAISEPGYEAFF. In DNA form, the CDR3 reads TGTGCCATCAGTGAGCCCGGTTATGAAGCTTTCTTT.